The clone carrying this T cell receptor (beta chain) was seen a few times. The antigen is not known. An end of the junction does not agree with germline; a read error may underlie this. CDR3 size: 15 residues. The germline CDR1 and CDR2 sequences are SSHAT and FNYEAQ (reference sequence). TCRdb re-called the reads with MiXCR, one entry per CDR3 protein. The table has some 100,000 distinct CDR3 sequences, less than 25% seen once. The data originate from a study of T cell repertoires in cytomegalovirus infection. Across the study: Matching HLA type, along with CMV infection, was indicated by public TCR beta signatures. Regarding the study as a whole: The cumulative frequency of public TCR beta families distinguished individuals who carried CMV together with the relevant HLA. HLA-C-restricted, CMV-specific TCR beta clonotypes were dominant ex vivo.

Sequencing was done on a sample of CD8+ T cells from PBMCs. The receptor's source is a human donor in good health (CMV status not recorded). Some clones in this sample may be carry-over from other donors' samples. The gene calls are TRBV7-7 and TRBJ2-1, with TRBD2 identical over 9 bases. CDR3 sequence reads: CASSLGAGGLNEQFF. As DNA, the CDR3 is TGTGCTAGCAGCTTAGGTGCGGGAGGGCTGAATGAGCAGTTCTTC.